This T cell receptor (beta chain) stems from a study of molecular identifiers for immune sequencing clone quantification. Study-wide points: The study found clones above 20 RNA copies held over 97% of effector molecules and under 1% in naive cells.

Every naive CD8 library was made from between roughly 18,000 and 1,000,000 sorted cells with 10%, 30% or 50% RNA. TCRdb re-called the PCR reads through MiXCR, storing one row per CDR3 protein. The data show about half a million distinct CDR3 sequences, about 25% seen once. V gave up 4 bases and J gave up 4 bases; unmatched junction bases: 3. Germline values: CDR1 SEHNR, CDR2 FQNEAQ (reference sequence). The CDR3 consists of 14 residues. This clonotype showed up many times. Its specificity is not known. The source material was naive CD8+ T cells from blood, with Jurkat cell RNA spiked in. Stated subset: FACS-sorted CD8+CD4-CCR7+CD45RA+ naive T cells. V is TRBV7-9 and J is TRBJ2-7; TRBD2 matches at 11 bases. The origin of this receptor is a human donor in good health. Some libraries in this study had Jurkat cell RNA spiked in. This CDR3 reads CASSSGLADYEQYF. The CDR3 coding sequence is TGTGCCAGCAGCTCGGGACTAGCGGATTACGAGCAGTACTTC.